This T cell receptor beta chain was captured in a study of T cell changes during pregnancy in multiple sclerosis (dated by TCRdb to the late 2010s). Regarding the study in general: In women with multiple sclerosis, the researchers looked at how the T cell repertoire shifted as pregnancy progressed.

The CDR3 spans 12 residues, from the cysteine through the phenylalanine. The entry retains the CDR3 DNA only, 36 bases that are in frame from base 1. Trimming costs V 5 bases and J 1 base, and their ends lie 8 bases apart. The germline V gene supplies CDR1 SQVTM and CDR2 ANQGSEA. The protocol used for the library was the immunoSEQ multiplex PCR assay. In its TCRdb copy, this immuneACCESS table keeps in-frame sequences only and misses some clones. Where compared with another copy, unresolved V genes explain less than half of these, and the others have no known cause. In this sample the table shows 48,000 or so clones, 88% of which occur a single time. Of the sample, less than 1.5% is held by the ten largest clones. A word on this clone: Its antigen specificity is not known. The record has no base qualities; no much larger clone is one base away.

This receptor was obtained from a female donor with multiple sclerosis, enrolled in a pregnancy study. The chain is encoded by TRBV29-1 joined to TRBJ2-5, with the D gene not clear enough to name. This sample comprised CD4+ T cells from peripheral blood mononuclear cells, obtained in the second trimester of pregnancy. Here is the DNA: TGCAGCGTTTACGGTCCCCAAGAGACCCAGTACTTC. It translates to CSVYGPQETQYF.